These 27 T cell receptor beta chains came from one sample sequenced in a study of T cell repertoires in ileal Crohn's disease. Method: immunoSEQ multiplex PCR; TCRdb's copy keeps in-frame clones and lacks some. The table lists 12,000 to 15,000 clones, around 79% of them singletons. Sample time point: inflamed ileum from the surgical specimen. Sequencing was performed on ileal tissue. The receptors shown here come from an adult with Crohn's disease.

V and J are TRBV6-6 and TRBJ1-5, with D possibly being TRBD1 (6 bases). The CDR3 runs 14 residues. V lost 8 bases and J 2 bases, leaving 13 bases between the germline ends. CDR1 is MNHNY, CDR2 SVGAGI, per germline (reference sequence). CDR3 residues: CASGGGLGNQPQHF. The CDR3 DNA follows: TGTGCCAGCGGGGGGGGCTTGGGCAATCAGCCCCAGCATTTT.

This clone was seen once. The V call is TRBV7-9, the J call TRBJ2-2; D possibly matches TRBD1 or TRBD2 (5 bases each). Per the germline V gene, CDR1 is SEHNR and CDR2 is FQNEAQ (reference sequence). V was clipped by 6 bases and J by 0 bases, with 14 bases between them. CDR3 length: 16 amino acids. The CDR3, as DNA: TGTGCCAGCAGGGCCGGGACGACAGCGAACACCGGGGAGCTGTTTTTT. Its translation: CASRAGTTANTGELFF.

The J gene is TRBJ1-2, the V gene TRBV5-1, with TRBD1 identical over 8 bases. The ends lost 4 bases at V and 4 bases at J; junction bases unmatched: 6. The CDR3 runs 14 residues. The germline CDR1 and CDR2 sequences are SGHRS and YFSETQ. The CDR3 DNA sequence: TGCGCCAGCAGCCCGACAGGGGCAATCTATGGCTACACCTTC. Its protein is CASSPTGAIYGYTF.

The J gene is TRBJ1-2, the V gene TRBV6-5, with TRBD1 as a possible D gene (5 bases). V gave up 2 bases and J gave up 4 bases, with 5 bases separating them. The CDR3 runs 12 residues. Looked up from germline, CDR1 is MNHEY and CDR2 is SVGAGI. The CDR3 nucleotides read TGTGCCAGCAGTTACGACAGCTATGGCTACACCTTC. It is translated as CASSYDSYGYTF.

The CDR3 sequence is CASSLIAGTYGYTF. The CDR3 bases are TGTGCCAGCAGCTTAATAGCCGGAACTTATGGCTACACCTTC. This chain uses TRBV7-3 with TRBJ1-2; D is undetermined. Germline V lookup: CDR1 SGHTA, CDR2 FQGTGA. This CDR3 has 14 residues. The V and J ends lost 1 base and 5 bases respectively, with 11 bases between them.

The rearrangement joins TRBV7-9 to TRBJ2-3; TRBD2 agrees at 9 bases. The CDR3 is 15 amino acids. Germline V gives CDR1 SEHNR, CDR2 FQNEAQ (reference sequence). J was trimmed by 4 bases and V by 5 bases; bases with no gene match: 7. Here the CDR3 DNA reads TGTGCCAGCAGCCCGCGGGGGGGAGGGTCAGATACGCAGTATTTT. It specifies CASSPRGGGSDTQYF.

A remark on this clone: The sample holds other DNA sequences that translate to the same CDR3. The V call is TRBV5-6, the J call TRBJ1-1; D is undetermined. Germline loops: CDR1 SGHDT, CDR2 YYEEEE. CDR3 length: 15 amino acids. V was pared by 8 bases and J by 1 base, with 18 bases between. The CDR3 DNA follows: TGTGCCAGTAGGACCGTGTTTACCCCGAACACTGAAGCTTTCTTT. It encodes CASRTVFTPNTEAFF.

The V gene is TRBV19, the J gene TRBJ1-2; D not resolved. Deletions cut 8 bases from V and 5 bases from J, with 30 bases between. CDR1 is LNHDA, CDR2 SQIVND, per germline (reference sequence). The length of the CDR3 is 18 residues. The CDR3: CASVQGLATGLSVYGYTF. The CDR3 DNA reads TGTGCCAGTGTACAAGGGCTGGCTACGGGCCTCAGTGTGTATGGCTACACCTTC.

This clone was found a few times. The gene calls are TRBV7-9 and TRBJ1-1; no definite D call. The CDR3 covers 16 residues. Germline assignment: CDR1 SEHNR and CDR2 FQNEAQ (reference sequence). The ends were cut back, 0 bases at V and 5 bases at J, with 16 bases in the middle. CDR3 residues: CASSLAQVTTRTEAFF. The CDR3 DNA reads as TGTGCCAGCAGCTTAGCGCAGGTTACAACCAGGACTGAAGCTTTCTTT.

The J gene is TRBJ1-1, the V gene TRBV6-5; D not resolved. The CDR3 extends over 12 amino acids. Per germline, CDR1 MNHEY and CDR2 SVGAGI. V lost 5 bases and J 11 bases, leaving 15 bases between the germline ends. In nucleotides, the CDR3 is TGTGCCAGCAGTCCGAATCCCATGGGGGCTTTCTTT. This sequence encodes CASSPNPMGAFF.

CDR3 sequence (DNA): TGTGCCAGCAGGGCCCCCGGGACAGGGTATATTAGTGAGCAGTTCTTC. It specifies CASRAPGTGYISEQFF. The chain combines TRBV9 with TRBJ2-1, with 9 nucleotides matching TRBD1. The germline V gene encodes CDR1 SGDLS and CDR2 YYNGEE. With 5 bases clipped from V and 9 bases from J, the junction kept 15 bases outside the gene matches. The CDR3 consists of 16 residues.

CDR3 nucleotide sequence: TGCGCCAGCAGCCCCCGGCAGGACGCTAACTATGGCTACACCTTC. Protein product: CASSPRQDANYGYTF. V and J are TRBV5-1 and TRBJ1-2, with no clear D. CDR3 size: 15 residues. Germline V gene lookup returns CDR1 SGHRS and CDR2 YFSETQ. Trimming removed 4 bases at V and 0 bases at J, with 13 bases between.

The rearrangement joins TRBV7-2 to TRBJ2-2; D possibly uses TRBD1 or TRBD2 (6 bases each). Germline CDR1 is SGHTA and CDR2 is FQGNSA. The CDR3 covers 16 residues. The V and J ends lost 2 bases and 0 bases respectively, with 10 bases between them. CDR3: CASSLIGGPNTGELFF. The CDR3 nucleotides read TGTGCCAGCAGCTTAATCGGGGGCCCGAACACCGGGGAGCTGTTTTTT.

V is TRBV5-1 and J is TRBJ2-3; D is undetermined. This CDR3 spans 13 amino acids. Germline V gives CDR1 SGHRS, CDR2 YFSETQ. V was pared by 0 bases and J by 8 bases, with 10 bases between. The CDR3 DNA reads TGCGCCAGCAGCTTGGAGGTAGCCGGTACGCAGTATTTT. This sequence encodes CASSLEVAGTQYF.

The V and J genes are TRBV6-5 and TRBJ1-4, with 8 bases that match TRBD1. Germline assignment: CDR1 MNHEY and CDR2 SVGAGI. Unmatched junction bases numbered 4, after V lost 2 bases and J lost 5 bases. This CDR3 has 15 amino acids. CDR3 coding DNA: TGTGCCAGCAGTTACAACAGGGGGGGAAATGAAAAACTGTTTTTT. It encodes CASSYNRGGNEKLFF.

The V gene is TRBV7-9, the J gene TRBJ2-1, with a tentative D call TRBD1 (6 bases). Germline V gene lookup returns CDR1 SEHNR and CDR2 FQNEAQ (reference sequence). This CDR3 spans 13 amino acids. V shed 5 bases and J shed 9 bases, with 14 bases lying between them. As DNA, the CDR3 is TGTGCCAGCAGCGACGGGACAACCGTTGAGCAGTTCTTC. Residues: CASSDGTTVEQFF.

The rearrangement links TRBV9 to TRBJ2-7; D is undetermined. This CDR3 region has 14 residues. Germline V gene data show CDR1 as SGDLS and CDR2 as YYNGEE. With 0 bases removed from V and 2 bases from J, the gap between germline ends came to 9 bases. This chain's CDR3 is CASSVGPKAYEQYF. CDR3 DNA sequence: TGTGCCAGCAGCGTAGGTCCCAAGGCCTACGAGCAGTACTTC.

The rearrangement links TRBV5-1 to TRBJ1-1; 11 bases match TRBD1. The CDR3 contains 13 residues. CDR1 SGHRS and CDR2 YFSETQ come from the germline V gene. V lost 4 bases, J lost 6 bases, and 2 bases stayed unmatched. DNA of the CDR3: TGCGCCAGCAGCCTGGGACAGGGGGCTGAAGCTTTCTTT. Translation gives CASSLGQGAEAFF.

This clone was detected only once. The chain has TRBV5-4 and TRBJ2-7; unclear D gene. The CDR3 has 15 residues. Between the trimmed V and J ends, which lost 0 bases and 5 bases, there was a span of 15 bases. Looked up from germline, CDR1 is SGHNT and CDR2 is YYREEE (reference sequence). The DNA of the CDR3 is TGTGCCAGCAGCTTGGACAAGACCATCCGCCACGAGCAGTACTTC. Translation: CASSLDKTIRHEQYF.

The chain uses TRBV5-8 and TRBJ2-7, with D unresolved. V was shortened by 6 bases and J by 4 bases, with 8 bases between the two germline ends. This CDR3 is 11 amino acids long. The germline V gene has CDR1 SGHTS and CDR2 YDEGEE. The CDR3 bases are TGTGCCAGCACCTTTCAATACGAGCAGTACTTC. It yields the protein CASTFQYEQYF.

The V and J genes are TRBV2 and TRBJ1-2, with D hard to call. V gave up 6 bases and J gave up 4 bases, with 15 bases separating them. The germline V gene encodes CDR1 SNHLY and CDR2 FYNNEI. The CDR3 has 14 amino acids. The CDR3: CASRRSEGGYGYTF. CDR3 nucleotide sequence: TGTGCCAGCAGGCGATCTGAGGGCGGCTATGGCTACACCTTC.

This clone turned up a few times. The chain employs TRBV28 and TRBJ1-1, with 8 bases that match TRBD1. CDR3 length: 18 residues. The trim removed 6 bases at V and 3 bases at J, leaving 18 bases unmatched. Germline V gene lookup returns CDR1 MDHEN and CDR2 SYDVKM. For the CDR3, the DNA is TGTGCCAGCAGGATCTCAGGGGGCCGCCCTTTGGTATACACTGAAGCTTTCTTT. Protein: CASRISGGRPLVYTEAFF.

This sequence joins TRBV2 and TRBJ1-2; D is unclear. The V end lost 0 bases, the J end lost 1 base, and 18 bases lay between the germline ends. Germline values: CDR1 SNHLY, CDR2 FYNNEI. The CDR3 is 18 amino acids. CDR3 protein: CASSEALWDRQFNYGYTF. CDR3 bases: TGTGCCAGCAGTGAAGCGCTCTGGGATAGACAATTTAACTATGGCTACACCTTC.

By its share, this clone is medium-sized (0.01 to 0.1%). The CDR3 DNA reads TGTGCCAGCAGTGACACCCCTCAGGCTTTCACTTATGGCTACACCTTC. It specifies CASSDTPQAFTYGYTF. V is TRBV6-4 and J is TRBJ1-2; no reliable D call. Germline values: CDR1 MRHNA, CDR2 SNTAGT. Trimming took off 2 bases at V and 5 bases at J, with 18 bases between the two ends. The CDR3 consists of 16 residues.

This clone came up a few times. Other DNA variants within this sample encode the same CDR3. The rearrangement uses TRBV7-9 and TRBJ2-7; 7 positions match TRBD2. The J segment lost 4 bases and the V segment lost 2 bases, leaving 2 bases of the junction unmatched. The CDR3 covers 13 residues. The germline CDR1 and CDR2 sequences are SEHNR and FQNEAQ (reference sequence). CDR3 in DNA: TGTGCCAGCAGCTTATCGGGGGGTTACGAGCAGTACTTC. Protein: CASSLSGGYEQYF.

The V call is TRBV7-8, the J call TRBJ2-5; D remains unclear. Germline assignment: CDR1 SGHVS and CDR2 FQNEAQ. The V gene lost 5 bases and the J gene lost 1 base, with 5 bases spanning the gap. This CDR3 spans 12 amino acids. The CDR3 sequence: CASSRAQETQYF. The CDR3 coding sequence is TGTGCCAGCAGCAGAGCCCAAGAGACCCAGTACTTC.

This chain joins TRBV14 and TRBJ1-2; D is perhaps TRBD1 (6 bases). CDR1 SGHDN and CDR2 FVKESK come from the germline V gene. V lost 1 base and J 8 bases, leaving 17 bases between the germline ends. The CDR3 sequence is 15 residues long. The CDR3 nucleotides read TGTGCCAGCAGCCAAGGGGACGGGGGCCCCGGCGGCTACACCTTC. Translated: CASSQGDGGPGGYTF.